The entry below describes one T cell receptor (beta chain). This clone was found once. The antigen it binds to is not known. A read error may account for a junction end that differs from germline. There are 17 amino acids in the CDR3, from cysteine to phenylalanine inclusive. The kept DNA is CDR3 alone, 51 bases in frame from the first base. CDR1 LNHDA and CDR2 SQIVND are derived from the germline V gene (reference sequence). The source of the sample is a study of radiotherapy plus CTLA-4 blockade in lung cancer listed by TCRdb under 2018. Regarding the complete study: Among enrolled patients, approximately 17% had an objective response and 31% reached disease control. Overall study results and their limits: The strongest predictors of response were reported to be early dynamic shifts in blood T cell clones along with a rise in serum interferon-beta following radiation. After treatment with radiotherapy and ipilimumab, TCR clones that came from tumors expanded in the peripheral blood.

Libraries were made using the immunoSEQ multiplex PCR assay. The table was pulled from immuneACCESS by TCRdb, which kept in-frame rearrangements only. Such tables lose some clones; where checked, under half of the loss comes from unresolved V genes, and the rest has no known cause. This sample holds around 120,000 clones; around 75% were observed only once. The ten largest clones add up to approximately 5.5% of the sample. In this study, focal radiation therapy paired with CTLA-4 blockade (ipilimumab) was tested in patients who had chemo-refractory metastatic non-small-cell lung cancer. Sequencing used peripheral blood, obtained from a patient treated with radiotherapy plus ipilimumab. The chain is assembled from TRBV19 and TRBJ2-4; TRBD1 aligns with 8 central bases. This receptor was taken from a human donor with non-small cell lung cancer who had a partial response to radiotherapy plus ipilimumab. The CDR3 protein is CASSRRQGALAKNIQYF. Here is the DNA: TGTGCCAGCAGTAGGCGGCAGGGGGCCTTAGCCAAAAACATTCAGTACTTC.